The TCR beta chain under discussion was sequenced for a study of glioma-infiltrating T cells. The study, taken as a whole, reports: Only very few CDR3 sequences appeared in both tissue and blood. Tissue-blood divergence was below expectation in non-neoplastic patients, above in gliomas.

CDR3 length: 13 residues. Per germline, CDR1 SEHNR and CDR2 FQNEAQ (reference sequence). The germline V and J ends were trimmed by 1 base and 7 bases, with 9 bases remaining between them. TCR alpha and beta CDR3 regions were amplified from RNA using iRepertoire nested multiplex PCR. Input was about 85-400 ng of tissue mRNA or PBMC total RNA. Each CDR3 protein gets one entry after TCRdb re-called the multiplex PCR reads with MiXCR. The sample holds about 130,000 distinct CDR3 sequences, roughly 24% seen once. This clonotype was counted many times. Its antigen is as yet unknown. The sample consisted of glioma tissue, nonneoplastic brain tissue, or PBMCs (not recorded which). This chain uses TRBV7-9 with TRBJ2-3; D gene ambiguous. The sequence derives from a human donor with low-grade glioma or glioblastoma, undergoing nonglioma brain surgery, or in good health (not recorded which). CDR3 sequence: CASSLVEWNTQYF. CDR3 bases: TGTGCCAGCAGCTTAGTTGAGTGGAATACGCAGTATTTT.